This T cell receptor beta chain was identified in a study of T cells after yellow fever vaccination. TCRdb redid the calling of the 5' RACE reads with MiXCR, one entry per CDR3 protein. The sample comprises about 45,000 distinct CDR3 sequences, 6.8% of which are singletons, and approximately 15% rests with the top ten. This clonotype occurred many times. V was pared by 0 bases and J by 1 base, with 10 bases between. CDR1 and CDR2 from the germline V gene are DFQATT and SNEGSKA (reference sequence). The CDR3 runs 15 residues. This rearrangement joins TRBV20-1 to TRBJ1-5; D unclear. The starting material was CD8+ T cells not binding an NS4B(214-222) dextramer, sorted from PBMCs, obtained 45 days after the yellow fever booster vaccination. The clonotype comes from a man aged 30 to 45 who received the YFV17D yellow fever vaccine. The CDR3 loop is CSARDMGESNQPQHF. As DNA, the CDR3 is TGCAGTGCTAGAGATATGGGTGAGAGCAATCAGCCCCAGCATTTT.